A single sample is the source of the 9 T cell receptor beta chains below, sequenced in a study of identical twins. MiXCR, applied by TCRdb to the 5' RACE reads, yields one record per CDR3 protein. The sample consists of a few hundred thousand distinct CDR3 sequences, roughly 9% of them appearing once. Sequenced material: naive T cells sorted from blood. The receptors originated from a woman aged 45 to 65 in good health.

This clonotype was counted a few times. The CDR3 DNA follows: TGTGCCAGCAGCCCATACCTCGGGACAGGCTACACAGATACGCAGTATTTT. Translating it yields CASSPYLGTGYTDTQYF. The chain carries TRBV6-1 and TRBJ2-3, with 8 positions matching TRBD1. From germline, CDR1 is MNHNS and CDR2 SASEGT. The CDR3 runs to 17 residues. V was clipped by 6 bases and J by 2 bases; unmatched bases: 13.

This clonotype appeared a few times. The rearrangement links TRBV5-1 to TRBJ2-5, with 10 bases that match TRBD2. This CDR3 has 18 amino acids. V lost 1 base and J lost 1; bases outside the gene matches: 10. Germline V gene sequence: CDR1 SGHRS, CDR2 YFSETQ. The CDR3: CASSLWASGRDLQETQYF. CDR3 nucleotides: TGCGCCAGCAGCTTGTGGGCTAGCGGGAGAGACCTCCAAGAGACCCAGTACTTC.

This chain links TRBV25-1 with TRBJ2-7; the match to TRBD2 covers 8 bases. CDR1 MGHDK and CDR2 SYGVNS come from the germline V gene. The CDR3 length is 16 residues. J lost 3 bases, V lost 6 bases, and 13 bases had no gene match. CDR3 loop: CASSEPGLGSFYEQYV. The CDR3 region has the DNA TGTGCCAGCAGCGAACCGGGACTAGGCTCCTTCTACGAGCAGTACGTC.

This clonotype was seen a handful of times. The chain links TRBV3-1 to TRBJ1-1; D is perhaps TRBD1 (6 bases). Germline V gives CDR1 LGHDT, CDR2 YNNKEL (reference sequence). V was cut by 1 base and J by 4 bases, with 25 bases left in between. There are 19 residues in the CDR3. CDR3 DNA: TGTGCCAGCAGCCAAGGGAGGCGAGCAGGGGCCGCAAGGAGCACTGAAGCTTTCTTT. Translating gives CASSQGRRAGAARSTEAFF.

This clonotype was seen a handful of times. The chain links TRBV29-1 to TRBJ2-1; 9 bases fit TRBD2. V shed 4 bases, J shed 5 bases, and the junction held 6 bases outside the gene matches. In germline, CDR1 is SQVTM, CDR2 ANQGSEA. The CDR3 covers 14 residues. In nucleotides, the CDR3 is TGCAGCGTTGTAAGGGGACTAGCAAACAATGAGCAGTTCTTC. It is translated as CSVVRGLANNEQFF.

This clonotype was picked up many times. The chain combines TRBV4-1 with TRBJ1-1, with D possibly matching TRBD1 (5 bases). Germline V lookup: CDR1 MGHRA, CDR2 YSYEKL. The CDR3 is made up of 13 amino acids. V was pared by 1 base and J by 5 bases, with 8 bases between. The CDR3 nucleotides are TGCGCCAGCAGCCAAGCAGGGAGAACTGAAGCTTTCTTT. It specifies CASSQAGRTEAFF.

With regard to this clonotype: A read error may account for a junction end that differs from germline. This chain joins TRBV2 and TRBJ2-1; D gene unclear. Per the germline V gene, CDR1 is SNHLY and CDR2 is FYNNEI. The CDR3 runs to 13 residues. Written as DNA, the CDR3 is TGTGCCAGCAGTGATTCTTTTTACAATGAGCAGTCCTTC. The encoded protein is CASSDSFYNEQSF.

This clonotype was counted a few times. The chain's CDR3 is CASSPETGRIETQYF. The CDR3 DNA reads as TGCGCCAGCAGCCCGGAAACAGGGCGGATTGAGACCCAGTACTTC. V and J are TRBV5-1 and TRBJ2-5; D is possibly TRBD1 (6 bases). CDR3 length: 15 amino acids. V lost 4 bases, J lost 5 bases, and 18 bases lay in between. The germline gives CDR1 SGHRS, CDR2 YFSETQ.

This clonotype was seen a few times. CDR3 residues: CASSLLGTGAGGYTF. CDR3 nucleotides: TGTGCCAGCAGCTTGTTGGGAACAGGGGCTGGAGGCTACACCTTC. The chain links TRBV5-4 to TRBJ1-2; 7 bases fit TRBD1. The CDR3 is made up of 15 amino acids. Germline loops: CDR1 SGHNT, CDR2 YYREEE (reference sequence). Germline trimming cut 1 base from V and 8 bases from J; bases unmatched to any gene: 11.